This T cell receptor beta chain appears in the sequencing data of a study of tumor T cells in aggressive B-cell lymphoma. This clone was seen just once. The repertoire was sequenced with immunoSEQ multiplex PCR; TCRdb's copy has only in-frame clones and lacks some. The table has around 5,800 clones, about three quarters seen once. J gave up 9 bases and V 2 bases, and 5 bases lay outside the gene matches. The CDR3 loop spans 14 amino acids. Germline assignment: CDR1 MNHNY and CDR2 SVGAGI (reference sequence). The sequencing input was tumor tissue. This chain links TRBV6-6 with TRBJ1-3, with 9 bases aligning to TRBD1. The receptor's source is an adult with diffuse large B cell lymphoma. The CDR3 nucleotides are TGTGCCAGCAGTTACGCTGGACAGGGGATCACCATATATTTT. This translates into CASSYAGQGITIYF.